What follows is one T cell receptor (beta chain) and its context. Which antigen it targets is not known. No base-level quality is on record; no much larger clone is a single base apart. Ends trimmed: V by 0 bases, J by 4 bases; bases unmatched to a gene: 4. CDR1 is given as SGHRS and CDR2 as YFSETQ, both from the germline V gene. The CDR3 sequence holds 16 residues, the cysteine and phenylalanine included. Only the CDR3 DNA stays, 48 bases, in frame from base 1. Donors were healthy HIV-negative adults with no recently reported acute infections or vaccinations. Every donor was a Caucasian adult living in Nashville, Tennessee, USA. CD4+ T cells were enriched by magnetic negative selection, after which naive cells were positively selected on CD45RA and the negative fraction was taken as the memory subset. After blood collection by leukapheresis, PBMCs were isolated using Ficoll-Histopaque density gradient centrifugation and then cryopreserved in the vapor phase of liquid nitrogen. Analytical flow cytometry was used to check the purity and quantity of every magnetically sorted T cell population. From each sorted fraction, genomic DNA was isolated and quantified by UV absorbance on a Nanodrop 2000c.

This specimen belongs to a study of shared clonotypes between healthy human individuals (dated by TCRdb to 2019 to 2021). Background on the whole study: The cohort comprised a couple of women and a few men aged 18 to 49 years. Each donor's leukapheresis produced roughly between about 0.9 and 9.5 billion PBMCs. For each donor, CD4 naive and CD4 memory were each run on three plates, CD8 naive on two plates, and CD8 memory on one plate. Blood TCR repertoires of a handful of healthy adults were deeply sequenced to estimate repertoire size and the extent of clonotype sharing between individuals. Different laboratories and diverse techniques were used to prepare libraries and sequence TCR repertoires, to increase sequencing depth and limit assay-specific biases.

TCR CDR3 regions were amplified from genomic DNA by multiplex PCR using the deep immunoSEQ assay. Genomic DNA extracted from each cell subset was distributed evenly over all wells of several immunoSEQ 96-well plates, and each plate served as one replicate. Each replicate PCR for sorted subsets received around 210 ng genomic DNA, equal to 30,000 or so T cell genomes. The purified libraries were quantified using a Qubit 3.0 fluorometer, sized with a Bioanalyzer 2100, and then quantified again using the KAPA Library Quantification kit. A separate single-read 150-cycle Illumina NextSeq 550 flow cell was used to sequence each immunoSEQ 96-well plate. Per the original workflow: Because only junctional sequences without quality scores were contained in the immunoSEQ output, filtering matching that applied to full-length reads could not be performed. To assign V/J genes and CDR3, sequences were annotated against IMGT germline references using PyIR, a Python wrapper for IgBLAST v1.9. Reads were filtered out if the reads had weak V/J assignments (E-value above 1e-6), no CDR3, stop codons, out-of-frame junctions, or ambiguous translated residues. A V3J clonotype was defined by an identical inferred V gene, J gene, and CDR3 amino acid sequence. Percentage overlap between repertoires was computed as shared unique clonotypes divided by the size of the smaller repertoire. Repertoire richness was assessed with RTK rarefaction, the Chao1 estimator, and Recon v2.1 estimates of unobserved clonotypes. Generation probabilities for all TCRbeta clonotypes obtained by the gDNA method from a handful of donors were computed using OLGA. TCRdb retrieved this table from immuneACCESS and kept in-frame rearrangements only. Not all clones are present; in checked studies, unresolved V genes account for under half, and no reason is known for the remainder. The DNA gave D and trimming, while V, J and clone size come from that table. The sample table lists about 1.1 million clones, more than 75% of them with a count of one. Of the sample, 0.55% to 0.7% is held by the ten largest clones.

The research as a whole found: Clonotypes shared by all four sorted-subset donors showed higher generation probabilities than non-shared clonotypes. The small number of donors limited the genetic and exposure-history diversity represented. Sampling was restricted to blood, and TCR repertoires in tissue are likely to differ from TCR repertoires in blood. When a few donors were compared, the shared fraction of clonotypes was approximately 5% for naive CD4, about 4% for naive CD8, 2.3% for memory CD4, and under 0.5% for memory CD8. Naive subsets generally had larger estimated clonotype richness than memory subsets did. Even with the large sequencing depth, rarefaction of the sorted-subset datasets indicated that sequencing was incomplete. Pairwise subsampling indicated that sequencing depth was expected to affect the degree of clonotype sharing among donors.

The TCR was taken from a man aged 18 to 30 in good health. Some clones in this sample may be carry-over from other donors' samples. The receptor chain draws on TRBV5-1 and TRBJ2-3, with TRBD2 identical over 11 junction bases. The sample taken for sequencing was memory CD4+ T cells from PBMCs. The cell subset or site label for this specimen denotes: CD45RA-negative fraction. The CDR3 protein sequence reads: CASSLGSGRVADTQYF. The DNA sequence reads TGCGCCAGCAGCTTGGGTAGCGGGAGGGTTGCAGATACGCAGTATTTT.